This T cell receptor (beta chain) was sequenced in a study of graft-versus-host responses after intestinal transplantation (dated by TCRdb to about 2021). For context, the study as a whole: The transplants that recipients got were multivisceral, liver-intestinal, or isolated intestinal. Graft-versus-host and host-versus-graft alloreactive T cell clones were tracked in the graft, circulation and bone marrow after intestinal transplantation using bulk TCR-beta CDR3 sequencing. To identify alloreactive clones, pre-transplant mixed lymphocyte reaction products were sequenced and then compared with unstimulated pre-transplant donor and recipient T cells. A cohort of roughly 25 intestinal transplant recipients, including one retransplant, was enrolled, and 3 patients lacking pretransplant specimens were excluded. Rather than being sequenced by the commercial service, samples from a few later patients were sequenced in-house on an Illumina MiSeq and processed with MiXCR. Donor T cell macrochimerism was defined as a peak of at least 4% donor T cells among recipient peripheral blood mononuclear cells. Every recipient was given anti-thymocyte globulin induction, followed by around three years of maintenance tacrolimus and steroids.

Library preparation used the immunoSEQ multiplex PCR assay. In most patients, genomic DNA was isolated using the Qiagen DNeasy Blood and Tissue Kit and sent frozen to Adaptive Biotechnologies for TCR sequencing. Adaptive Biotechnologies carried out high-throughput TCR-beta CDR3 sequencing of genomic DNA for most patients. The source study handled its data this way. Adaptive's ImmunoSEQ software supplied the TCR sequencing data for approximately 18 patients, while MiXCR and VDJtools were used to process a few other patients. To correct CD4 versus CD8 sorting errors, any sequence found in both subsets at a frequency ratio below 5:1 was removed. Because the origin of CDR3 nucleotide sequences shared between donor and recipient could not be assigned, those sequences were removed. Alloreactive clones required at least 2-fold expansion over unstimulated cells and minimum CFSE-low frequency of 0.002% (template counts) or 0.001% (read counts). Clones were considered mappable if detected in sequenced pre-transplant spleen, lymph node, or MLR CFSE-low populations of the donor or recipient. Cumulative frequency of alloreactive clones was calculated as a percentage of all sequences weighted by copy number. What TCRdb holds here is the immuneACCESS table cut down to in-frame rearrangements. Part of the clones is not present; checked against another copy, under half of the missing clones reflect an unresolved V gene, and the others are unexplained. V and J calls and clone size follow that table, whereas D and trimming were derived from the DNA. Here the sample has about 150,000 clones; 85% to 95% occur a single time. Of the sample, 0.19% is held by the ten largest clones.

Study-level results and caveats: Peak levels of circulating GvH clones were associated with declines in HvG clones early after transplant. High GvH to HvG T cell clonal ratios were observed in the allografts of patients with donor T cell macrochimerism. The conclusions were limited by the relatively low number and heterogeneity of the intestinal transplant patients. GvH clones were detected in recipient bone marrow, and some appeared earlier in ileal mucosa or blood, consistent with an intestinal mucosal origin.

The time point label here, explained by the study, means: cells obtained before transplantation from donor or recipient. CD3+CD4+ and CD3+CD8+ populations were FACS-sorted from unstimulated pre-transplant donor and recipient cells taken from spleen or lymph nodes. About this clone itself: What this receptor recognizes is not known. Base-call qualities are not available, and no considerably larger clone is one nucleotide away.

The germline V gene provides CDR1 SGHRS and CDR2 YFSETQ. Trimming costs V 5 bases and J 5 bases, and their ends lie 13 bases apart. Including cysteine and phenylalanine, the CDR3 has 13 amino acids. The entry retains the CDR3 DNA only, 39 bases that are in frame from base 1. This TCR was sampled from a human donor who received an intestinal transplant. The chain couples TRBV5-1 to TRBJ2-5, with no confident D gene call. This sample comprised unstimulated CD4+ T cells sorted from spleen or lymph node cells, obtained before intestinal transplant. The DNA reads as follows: TGCGCCAGCAGTCAACTCTTCTGGGAGACCCAGTACTTC. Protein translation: CASSQLFWETQYF. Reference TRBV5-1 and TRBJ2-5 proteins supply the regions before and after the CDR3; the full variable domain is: KAGVTQTPRYLIKTRGQQVTLSCSPISGHRSVSWYQQTPGQGLQFLFEYFSETQRNKGNFPGRFSGRQFSNSRSEMNVSTLELGDSALYLCASSQLFWETQYFGPGTRLLVL.